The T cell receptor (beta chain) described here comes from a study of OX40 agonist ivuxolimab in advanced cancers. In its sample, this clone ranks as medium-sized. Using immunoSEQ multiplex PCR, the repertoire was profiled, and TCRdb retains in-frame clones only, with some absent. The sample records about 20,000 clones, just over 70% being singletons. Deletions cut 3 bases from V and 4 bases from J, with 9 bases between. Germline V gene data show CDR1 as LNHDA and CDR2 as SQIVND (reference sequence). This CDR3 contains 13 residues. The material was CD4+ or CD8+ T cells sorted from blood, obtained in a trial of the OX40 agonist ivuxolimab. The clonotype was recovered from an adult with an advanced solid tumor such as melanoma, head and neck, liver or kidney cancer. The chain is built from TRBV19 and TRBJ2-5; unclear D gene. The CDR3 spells CASSIRPGETQYF. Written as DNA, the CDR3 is TGTGCCAGTAGTATCCGGCCCGGAGAGACCCAGTACTTC.